This T cell receptor beta chain was found in a study of T cells after yellow fever vaccination. Study results and limitations: The secondary response was weaker, and its peak arrived faster, on day 5 versus 15. Bulk-population clonotypes that are abundant could appear as contaminants in FACS-sorted repertoires.

TCRdb used MiXCR to reprocess the 5' RACE reads, holding one entry per CDR3 protein. The repertoire has roughly 30,000 distinct CDR3 sequences, 6.3% of them found once; the top ten carry around 25%. The junction had 11 bases not matched to a gene; V was cut back by 6 bases and J by 2 bases. CDR1 is ENHRY and CDR2 is SYGVKD in the germline V gene. The CDR3 sequence is 18 residues long. This clonotype was picked up many times. The rearrangement joins TRBV10-3 to TRBJ2-3, with TRBD2 matching over 13 bases. The material was PBMCs, either bulk or a sorted T-cell subset (CD4+, CD8+, memory, or dextramer-sorted; not recorded which), obtained on the day of the yellow fever booster vaccination. The receptor comes from a man aged 25 to 40 who received the YFV17D yellow fever vaccine. This CDR3 is CAIRPGTSGELYTDTQYF. As DNA, the CDR3 is TGTGCCATCAGGCCGGGGACTAGCGGGGAACTGTACACAGATACGCAGTATTTT.